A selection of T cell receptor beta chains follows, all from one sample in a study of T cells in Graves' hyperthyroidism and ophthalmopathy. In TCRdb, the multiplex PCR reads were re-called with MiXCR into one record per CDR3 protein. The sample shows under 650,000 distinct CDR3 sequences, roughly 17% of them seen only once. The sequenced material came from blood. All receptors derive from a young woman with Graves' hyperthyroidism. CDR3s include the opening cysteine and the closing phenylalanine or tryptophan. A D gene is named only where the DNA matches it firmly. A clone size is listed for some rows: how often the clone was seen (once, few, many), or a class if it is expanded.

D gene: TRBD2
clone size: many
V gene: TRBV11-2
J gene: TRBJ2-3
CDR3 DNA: TGTGCCAGCAGCTTGGGGACTAGCGGGAGTGCGGGCACAGATACGCAGTATTTT
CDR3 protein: CASSLGTSGSAGTDTQYF

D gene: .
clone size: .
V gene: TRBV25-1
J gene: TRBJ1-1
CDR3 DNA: TGTGCCAGCAGTCCACCCCCCAGGGAAGCTTTCTTT
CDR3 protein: CASSPPPREAFF

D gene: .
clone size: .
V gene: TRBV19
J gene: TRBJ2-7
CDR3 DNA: TGTGCCAGTAGTATAGATCTGGGGGAATCCTACGAGCAGTACTTC
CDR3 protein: CASSIDLGESYEQYF

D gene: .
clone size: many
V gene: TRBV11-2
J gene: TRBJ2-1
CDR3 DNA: TGTGCCAGCATCCGGACAGTATACAATGAGCAGTTCTTC
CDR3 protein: CASIRTVYNEQFF

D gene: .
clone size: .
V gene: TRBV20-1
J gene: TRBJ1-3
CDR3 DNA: TGCAGTGCTAGTGGCAGCGGCTCTGGAAACACCATATATTTT
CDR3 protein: CSASGSGSGNTIYF

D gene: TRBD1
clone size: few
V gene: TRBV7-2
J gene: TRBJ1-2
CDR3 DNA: TGTGCCAGCAGCTTTGGGACAGGGGGCAGCTCTGGCTACACCTTC
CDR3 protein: CASSFGTGGSSGYTF

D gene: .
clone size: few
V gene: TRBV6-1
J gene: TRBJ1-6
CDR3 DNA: TGTGCCAGCAGGGCAGGGGTGCCAAATTCACCCCTCCACTTT
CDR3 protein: CASRAGVPNSPLHF

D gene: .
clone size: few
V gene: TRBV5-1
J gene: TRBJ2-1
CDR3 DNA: TGCGCCAGCAGCGTGGAGCCCGGGAGCTCCTACAATGAGCAGTTCTTC
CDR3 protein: CASSVEPGSSYNEQFF

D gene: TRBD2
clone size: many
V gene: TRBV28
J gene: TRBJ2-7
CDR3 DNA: TGTGCCAGCAGTTTGAGGGGACTAATCTACGAGCAGTACTTC
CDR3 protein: CASSLRGLIYEQYF

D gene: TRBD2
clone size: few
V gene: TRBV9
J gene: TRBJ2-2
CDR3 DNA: TGTGCCAGCAGCGCCATCCCTAGCGGGAGCCCCACCGGGGAGCTGTTTTTT
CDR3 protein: CASSAIPSGSPTGELFF

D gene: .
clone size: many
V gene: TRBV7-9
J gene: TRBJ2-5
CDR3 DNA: TGTGCCAGCAGTCAAACGGGATTAGGGGGCCAAGAGACCCAGTACTTC
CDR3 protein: CASSQTGLGGQETQYF

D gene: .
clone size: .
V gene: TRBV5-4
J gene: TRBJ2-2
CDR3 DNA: TGTGCCAGCAGAACCGCGGGCCAGCCGAACACCGGGGAGCTGTTTTTT
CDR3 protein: CASRTAGQPNTGELFF

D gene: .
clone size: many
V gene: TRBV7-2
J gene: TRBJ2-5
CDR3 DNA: TGTGCCAGCAGCTTAGCCTGGGGGGGGCAAAAGACCCAGTACTTC
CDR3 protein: CASSLAWGGQKTQYF

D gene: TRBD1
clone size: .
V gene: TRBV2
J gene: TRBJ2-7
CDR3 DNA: TGTGCCAGCAGTGGTGGGGACAGGGTGTACGAGCAGTACTTC
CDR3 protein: CASSGGDRVYEQYF

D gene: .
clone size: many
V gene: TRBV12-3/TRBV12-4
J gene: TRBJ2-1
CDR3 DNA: TGTGCCAGCAGCCGTGACTACAATGAGCAGTTCTTC
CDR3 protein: CASSRDYNEQFF

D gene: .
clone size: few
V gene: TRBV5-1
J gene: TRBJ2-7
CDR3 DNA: TGCGCCAGCAGCGTGCAAATTCGGGGCGAGCAGTACTTC
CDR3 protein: CASSVQIRGEQYF

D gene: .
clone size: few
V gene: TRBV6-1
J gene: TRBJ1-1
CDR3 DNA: TGTGCCAGCAGTCAATCAACTCAGGGATCCACTGAAGCTTTCTTT
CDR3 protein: CASSQSTQGSTEAFF

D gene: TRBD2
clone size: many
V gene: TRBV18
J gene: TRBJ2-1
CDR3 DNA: TGTGCCAGCTCACCCAATGCACGGGGGGGTCCTGAGCAGTTCTTC
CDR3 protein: CASSPNARGGPEQFF

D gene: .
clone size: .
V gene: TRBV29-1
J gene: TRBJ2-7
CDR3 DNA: TGCAGCGCCGGGACCTCCCGTCTTTTCTACGAGCAGTACTTC
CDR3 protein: CSAGTSRLFYEQYF

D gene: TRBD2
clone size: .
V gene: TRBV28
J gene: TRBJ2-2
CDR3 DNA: TGTGCCAGCAGGTTTGGCCCCTCTAGCGGGAATCCCGTCGGGGAGCTGTTTTTT
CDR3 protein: CASRFGPSSGNPVGELFF

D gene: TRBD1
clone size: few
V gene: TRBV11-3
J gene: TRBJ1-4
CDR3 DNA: TGTGCCAGCAGCCCCCAGGGACAGGTGATGAATGAAAAACTGTTTTTT
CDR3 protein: CASSPQGQVMNEKLFF

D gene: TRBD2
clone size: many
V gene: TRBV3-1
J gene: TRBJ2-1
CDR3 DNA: TGTGCCAGCAGCCAAGAGGGTGGAGCGGGAGCTAGAAATGAGCAGTTCTTC
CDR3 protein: CASSQEGGAGARNEQFF

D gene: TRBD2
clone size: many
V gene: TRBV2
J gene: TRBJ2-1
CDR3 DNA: TGTGCCAGCAGTGAAGGTCTAGCGGGAGTTAATGAGCAGTTCTTC
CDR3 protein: CASSEGLAGVNEQFF

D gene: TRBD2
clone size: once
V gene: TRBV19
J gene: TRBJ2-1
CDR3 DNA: TGTGCCAGTAGTATAGGGCTAGCGGTCTACAATGAGCAGTTCTTC
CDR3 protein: CASSIGLAVYNEQFF

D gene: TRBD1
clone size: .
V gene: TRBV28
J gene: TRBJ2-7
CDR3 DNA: TGTGCCAGCAGTTTGGGACAGCTCTACGAGCAGCACTTC
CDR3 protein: CASSLGQLYEQHF

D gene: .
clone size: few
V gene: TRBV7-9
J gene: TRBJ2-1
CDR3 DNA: TGTGCCAGCAGCCTTGGTTGGGTTGAGCAGTTCTTC
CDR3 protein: CASSLGWVEQFF

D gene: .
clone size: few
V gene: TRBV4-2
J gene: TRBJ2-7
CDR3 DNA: TGTGCCAGCAGCCAAGATCTCTGGGAAAGGGAGCAGTACTTC
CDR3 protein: CASSQDLWEREQYF

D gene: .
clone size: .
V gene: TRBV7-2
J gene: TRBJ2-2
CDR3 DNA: TGTGCCAGCAGCTCAGCTACTAGAACCGGGGAGCTGTTTTTT
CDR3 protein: CASSSATRTGELFF

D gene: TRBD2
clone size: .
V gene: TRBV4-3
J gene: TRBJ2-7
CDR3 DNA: TGCGCCAGCAGCCAAGATAGCGGCGGGAGAACGTACGAGCAGTACTTC
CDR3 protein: CASSQDSGGRTYEQYF

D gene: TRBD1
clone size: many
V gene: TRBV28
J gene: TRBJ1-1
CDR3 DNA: TGTGCCAGCAGTTTCGATAAATGGTGGACAGGGGAGTATGAGAACACTGAAGCTTTCTTT
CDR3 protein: CASSFDKWWTGEYENTEAFF

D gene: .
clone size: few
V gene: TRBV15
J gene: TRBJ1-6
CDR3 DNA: TGTGCCACCAGCAGAGCCAGATCAAATAATTCACCCCTCCACTTT
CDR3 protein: CATSRARSNNSPLHF

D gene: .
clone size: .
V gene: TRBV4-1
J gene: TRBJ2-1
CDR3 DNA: TGCGCCAGCAGCCAAGATCACGGTGCATACAATGAGCAGTTCTTC
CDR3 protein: CASSQDHGAYNEQFF

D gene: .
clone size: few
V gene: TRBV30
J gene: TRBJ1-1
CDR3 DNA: TGTGCCTGGAGTTTTTTTAGGGGGAACACTGAAGCTTTCTTT
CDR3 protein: CAWSFFRGNTEAFF

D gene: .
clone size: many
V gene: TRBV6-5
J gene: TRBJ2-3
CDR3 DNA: TGTGCCAGCAGTTACTCGATGCCTCGATACAGTGCAGATACGCAGTATTTT
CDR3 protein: CASSYSMPRYSADTQYF

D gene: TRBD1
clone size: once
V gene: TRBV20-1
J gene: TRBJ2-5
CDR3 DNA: TGCAGTGCAAGGGACAGTCTCCAAGAGACCCAGTACTTC
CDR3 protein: CSARDSLQETQYF

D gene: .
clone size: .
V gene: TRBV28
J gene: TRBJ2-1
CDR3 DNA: TGTGCCAGCAGTTTGTCGAGCAAGCAGTTCTTC
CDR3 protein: CASSLSSKQFF

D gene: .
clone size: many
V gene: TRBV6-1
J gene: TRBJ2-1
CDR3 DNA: TGTGCCAGCAGTCAAGGGACGGAAGAGAACAATGAGCAGTTCTTC
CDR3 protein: CASSQGTEENNEQFF

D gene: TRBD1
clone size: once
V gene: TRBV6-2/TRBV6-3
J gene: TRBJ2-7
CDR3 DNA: TGTGCCAGCAAACGGGACAGCTCCTACGAGCAGCACTTC
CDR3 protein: CASKRDSSYEQHF

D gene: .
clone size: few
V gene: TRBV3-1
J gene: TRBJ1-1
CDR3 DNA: TGTGCCAGCAGCCAAGGTACTCCGTACCCCGCGATTTTCTTT
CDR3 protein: CASSQGTPYPAIFF

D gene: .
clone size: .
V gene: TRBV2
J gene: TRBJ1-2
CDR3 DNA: TGTGCCAGCAGTGTCACGGGGGATGGCTACACCTTC
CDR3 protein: CASSVTGDGYTF

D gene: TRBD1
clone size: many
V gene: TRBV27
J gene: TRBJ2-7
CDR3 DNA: TGTGCCAGCAGATTGGGACAGGAACTAGTGTACGAGCAGTACTTC
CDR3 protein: CASRLGQELVYEQYF

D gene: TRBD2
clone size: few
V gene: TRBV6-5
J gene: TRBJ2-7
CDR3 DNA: TGTGCCAGCAGTTACTCGGCTAGCGGGAGCTTTGGGTACGAGCAGTACTTC
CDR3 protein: CASSYSASGSFGYEQYF

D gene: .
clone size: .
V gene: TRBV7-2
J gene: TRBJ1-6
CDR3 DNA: TGTGCCAGCAGCTTCCAGGGTTATAATTCACCCCTCCACTTT
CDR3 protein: CASSFQGYNSPLHF

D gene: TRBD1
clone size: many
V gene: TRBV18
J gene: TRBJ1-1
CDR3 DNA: TGTGCCAGCTCAGGGACAGGGGGGAACACTGAAGCTTTCTTT
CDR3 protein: CASSGTGGNTEAFF